This T cell receptor beta chain was recorded in a study of T cells expressing NK-cell markers. Making the TCR beta cDNA relied on 5'RACE template switching with UMIs. TCRdb re-called the 5' RACE reads, yielding one record per CDR3 amino acid sequence without DNA. This repertoire includes about 460,000 distinct CDR3 sequences. The CDR3 covers 14 residues. Looked up from germline, CDR1 is SEHNR and CDR2 is FQNEAQ (reference sequence). The sample was blood T cells: a sorted CD56 or NKG2C T cell subset, CD4+ or CD8+ T cells, or bulk PBMC T cells (not recorded which). The genes are TRBV7-9 and TRBJ2-5; TCRdb returns TRBD2, unconfirmable since there is no DNA. The TCR sequence derives from a woman between 50 and 59 years old in good health. The CDR3 loop reads CASSLTGGTETQYF.